A selection of T cell receptor beta chains follows, all from one sample in a study of early T cells in non-severe SARS-CoV-2 infection. TCRdb ran MiXCR on the 5' RACE reads and lists one entry per CDR3 protein. The sample has roughly 26,000 distinct CDR3 sequences, just over 4% seen once; the top ten hold 6.2%. Sequencing was performed on whole blood. All receptors derive from an adult who was a healthcare worker with PCR-confirmed SARS-CoV-2 infection or an uninfected control (not recorded which). Both conserved end residues are part of each CDR3. Fields, in order: V gene, clone size, J gene, D gene, CDR3 protein, CDR3 DNA. The D gene is left open where the match is weak. A clone size is listed for some rows: how often the clone was seen (once, few, many), or a class if it is expanded.

>TRBV14|many|TRBJ2-1|-
CASSQGDTPWQFF
TGTGCCAGCAGCCAAGGGGACACCCCTTGGCAGTTCTTC
>TRBV2|many|TRBJ2-1|TRBD2
CASRPVGGLTYNEQFF
TGTGCCAGCAGGCCCGTGGGGGGACTAACCTACAATGAGCAGTTCTTC
>TRBV10-1|few|TRBJ2-1|-
CASSESKMSSYNEQFF
TGCGCCAGCAGTGAGTCGAAGATGAGCTCCTACAATGAGCAGTTCTTC
>TRBV6-4|many|TRBJ1-1|-
CASRPEGGGSEAFF
TGTGCCAGCCGTCCCGAGGGAGGTGGGTCTGAAGCTTTCTTT
>TRBV7-9|many|TRBJ2-1|TRBD2
CASSFTGLGAEQFF
TGTGCCAGCAGCTTCACGGGACTAGGGGCTGAGCAGTTCTTC
>TRBV7-9|many|TRBJ2-3|-
CATRSQYF
TGTGCCACGAGATCGCAGTATTTT
>TRBV11-2|many|TRBJ2-7|TRBD1
CASSLVGPVGQGYTYEQYF
TGTGCCAGCAGCTTAGTCGGACCTGTGGGACAGGGGTACACCTACGAGCAGTACTTC
>TRBV11-1|many|TRBJ2-1|-
CASTSYNEQFF
TGTGCCAGCACCTCCTACAATGAGCAGTTCTTC
>TRBV7-9|many|TRBJ2-1|-
CASSLEGWNNEQFF
TGTGCCAGCAGCTTAGAGGGCTGGAACAATGAGCAGTTCTTC
>TRBV7-9|many|TRBJ2-5|TRBD1
CASSFTDRGHETQYF
TGTGCCAGCAGCTTTACTGACAGGGGGCACGAGACCCAGTACTTC
>TRBV7-9|few|TRBJ1-1|-
CASSLATRWGTEAFF
TGTGCCAGCAGCTTAGCAACGCGGTGGGGGACTGAAGCTTTCTTT
>TRBV5-1|few|TRBJ2-7|-
CASSLAEAGEQYF
TGCGCCAGCAGCTTGGCCGAGGCTGGTGAGCAGTACTTC
>TRBV6-5|many|TRBJ2-5|TRBD2
CASSRTSGRETQYF
TGTGCCAGCAGCCGGACTAGCGGGAGAGAGACCCAGTACTTC
>TRBV7-2|-|TRBJ2-2|-
CVSSLRVGLAGELFF
TGTGTCAGCAGCTTAAGAGTGGGGCTAGCCGGGGAGCTGTTTTTT
>TRBV28|many|TRBJ2-3|-
CASSFTHTDTQYF
TGTGCCAGCAGTTTCACGCACACAGATACGCAGTATTTT
>TRBV29-1|many|TRBJ2-5|-
CSVTSGRETQYF
TGCAGCGTTACGAGCGGACGAGAGACCCAGTACTTC
>TRBV29-1|many|TRBJ1-2|TRBD1
CSVHRGSNYGYTF
TGCAGCGTCCACAGGGGATCTAACTATGGCTACACCTTC
>TRBV7-2|-|TRBJ2-1|-
CASSPQRLGNEQFF
TGTGCCAGCAGCCCCCAGCGATTAGGCAATGAGCAGTTCTTC
>TRBV11-2|-|TRBJ1-3|TRBD1
CASSVWTGGTGNTIYF
TGTGCCAGCAGCGTCTGGACAGGGGGCACTGGAAACACCATATATTTT
>TRBV18|-|TRBJ2-7|TRBD2
CASSLLQLAGVYEQYF
TGTGCCAGCTCACTCTTGCAGTTAGCGGGAGTCTACGAGCAGTACTTC
>TRBV6-4|few|TRBJ2-3|TRBD2
CASSESGSPQHTQYF
TGTGCCAGCAGTGAAAGCGGGAGTCCTCAACATACGCAGTATTTT
>TRBV28|many|TRBJ2-1|TRBD2
CASRNSAGVANEQFF
TGTGCCAGCAGGAACTCAGCGGGAGTCGCCAATGAGCAGTTCTTC
>TRBV5-1|many|TRBJ2-1|-
CASSLGPGNEQFF
TGCGCCAGCAGCTTGGGTCCCGGTAATGAGCAGTTCTTC
>TRBV12-3/TRBV12-4|-|TRBJ1-1|-
CASSFYWTEAFF
TGTGCCAGCAGTTTTTATTGGACTGAAGCTTTCTTT
>TRBV7-9|many|TRBJ2-3|-
CASSATGRGGTQYF
TGTGCCAGCAGCGCAACCGGACGAGGCGGTACGCAGTATTTT
>TRBV18|many|TRBJ2-7|TRBD2
CASSRSSPGLAGEQYF
TGTGCCAGCTCACGGTCAAGCCCGGGACTAGCGGGTGAGCAGTACTTC
>TRBV6-6|-|TRBJ1-4|-
CASRRDEKLFF
TGTGCCAGCAGGCGGGATGAAAAACTGTTTTTT
>TRBV2|many|TRBJ2-1|-
CASSDASRNNEQFF
TGTGCCAGCAGTGATGCCTCCCGGAACAATGAGCAGTTCTTC
>TRBV6-2/TRBV6-3|many|TRBJ2-3|-
CASKRGSGDTQYF
TGTGCCAGCAAACGAGGGAGCGGTGATACGCAGTATTTT
>TRBV7-2|-|TRBJ2-5|TRBD2
CASSLVLTGGARETQYF
TGTGCCAGCAGCTTAGTTCTTACGGGGGGGGCGAGAGAGACCCAGTACTTC
>TRBV19|many|TRBJ2-1|TRBD2
CASSPQPTSGPHNEQFF
TGTGCCAGTAGCCCCCAGCCAACTAGCGGCCCCCACAATGAGCAGTTCTTC
>TRBV30|many|TRBJ2-1|-
CAWSVGWGYNEQFF
TGTGCCTGGAGTGTTGGATGGGGCTACAATGAGCAGTTCTTC
>TRBV5-1|many|TRBJ1-4|-
CASSLWDFNEKLFF
TGCGCCAGCAGCTTGTGGGACTTTAATGAAAAACTGTTTTTT
>TRBV21-1|many|TRBJ1-2|-
CASSKARGGALPSHTYGYTF
TGTGCCAGCAGCAAAGCGAGGGGGGGCGCTCTTCCTTCTCATACTTATGGCTACACCTTC
>TRBV7-6|many|TRBJ2-5|-
CASSLTETQYF
TGTGCCAGCAGCTTAACAGAGACCCAGTACTTC
>TRBV10-2|medium-sized|TRBJ1-1|-
CASSPRGNTEAFF
TGCGCCAGCAGTCCTCGCGGGAACACTGAAGCTTTCTTT
>TRBV5-1|many|TRBJ1-6|TRBD1
CASSVAGGRQSPLHF
TGCGCCAGCAGCGTCGCAGGGGGCAGACAATCACCCCTCCACTTT
>TRBV29-1|many|TRBJ1-3|-
CSGVLSGNTIYF
TGCAGCGGCGTTCTCTCTGGAAACACCATATATTTT
>TRBV11-2|many|TRBJ2-7|-
CASSPPDRPYEQYF
TGTGCCAGCAGCCCACCGGACCGCCCCTACGAGCAGTACTTC
>TRBV30|-|TRBJ2-1|-
CAGTEVEGNEQFF
TGTGCCGGAACGGAGGTCGAGGGGAATGAGCAGTTCTTC
>TRBV6-5|-|TRBJ2-5|TRBD2
CASSSQLAGVQETQYF
TGTGCCAGCAGTTCCCAGCTAGCGGGAGTCCAAGAGACCCAGTACTTC
>TRBV9|many|TRBJ2-1|TRBD2
CASSVEGLAGGIYNEQFF
TGTGCCAGCAGCGTAGAGGGTTTAGCGGGAGGGATATACAATGAGCAGTTCTTC
>TRBV19|-|TRBJ2-7|TRBD2
CASRSKLAGEDEQYF
TGTGCCAGTAGGTCCAAACTAGCGGGAGAGGACGAGCAGTACTTC
>TRBV3-1|many|TRBJ2-3|-
CASSTPGESSTDTQYF
TGTGCCAGCAGTACCCCAGGGGAATCGAGCACAGATACGCAGTATTTT
>TRBV18|many|TRBJ2-7|TRBD1
CASSLGQGDEQYF
TGTGCCAGCTCACTCGGACAGGGGGACGAGCAGTACTTC
>TRBV14|few|TRBJ1-1|TRBD1
CASSLQGDTEAFF
TGTGCCAGCAGTCTACAGGGGGACACTGAAGCTTTCTTT
>TRBV14|many|TRBJ2-7|TRBD1
CASSQDSWTGRHEQYF
TGTGCCAGCAGCCAAGATAGTTGGACAGGGAGGCACGAGCAGTACTTC
>TRBV11-2|few|TRBJ2-4|-
CASSSPTASSMAKNIQYF
TGTGCCAGCAGCTCCCCCACCGCCTCTAGCATGGCCAAAAACATTCAGTACTTC
>TRBV16|many|TRBJ2-1|TRBD2
CASSPSSGRADEQFF
TGTGCCAGCAGCCCGTCTAGCGGGAGGGCCGATGAGCAGTTCTTC
>TRBV6-6|many|TRBJ2-3|-
CASSTIQATDTQYF
TGTGCCAGCAGTACTATCCAGGCCACAGATACGCAGTATTTT
>TRBV24-1|many|TRBJ2-4|-
CATSDFGAGRGGNIQYF
TGTGCCACCAGTGATTTCGGAGCGGGCCGGGGCGGAAACATTCAGTACTTC
>TRBV7-8|many|TRBJ1-5|-
CASSRSVFQEQPQHF
TGTGCCAGCTCTCGTTCGGTTTTTCAGGAACAGCCCCAGCATTTT
>TRBV2|few|TRBJ2-7|-
CASGGETYTYEQYF
TGTGCCAGTGGCGGGGAGACCTACACCTACGAGCAGTACTTC
>TRBV5-8|many|TRBJ1-2|-
CASRGHYGYTF
TGTGCCAGCAGAGGACACTATGGCTACACCTTC
>TRBV5-5|many|TRBJ2-7|-
CASLSLSGTANYEQYF
TGTGCCAGCCTCTCCCTCTCGGGGACCGCGAACTACGAGCAGTACTTC
>TRBV6-5|many|TRBJ2-7|TRBD2
CASSQGLAGGPYSYEQYF
TGTGCCAGCAGCCAAGGACTAGCGGGAGGTCCCTACTCCTACGAGCAGTACTTC
>TRBV12-3/TRBV12-4|many|TRBJ2-7|TRBD2
CASSLRGGTSGRSEQYF
TGTGCCAGCAGCTTAAGGGGGGGGACTAGCGGGAGAAGCGAGCAGTACTTC
>TRBV7-6|few|TRBJ1-1|-
CASSLSQENTEAFF
TGTGCCAGCAGCTTGAGTCAGGAGAACACTGAAGCTTTCTTT
>TRBV5-6|many|TRBJ2-7|TRBD2
CASSWRTIAGVVQYF
TGTGCCAGCAGCTGGAGGACGATAGCGGGAGTGGTGCAGTACTTC
>TRBV9|-|TRBJ2-5|-
CASSVRSGIQETQYF
TGTGCCAGCAGCGTCCGATCCGGGATCCAAGAGACCCAGTACTTC